This TCR beta chain originates from a study of post-analysis software for immune sequencing data. General observations from the study: Significantly lower normalized Chao1 diversity was seen in multiple sclerosis patients than in controls. Five or six TRBV segments were significantly more frequent in patients than in controls. TRBV5-6, TRBV5-1 and TRBV20-1 were among these segments. Analysis by F measure revealed that same-batch samples clustered strongly together.

Looked up from germline, CDR1 is SGHRS and CDR2 is YFSETQ. J was trimmed by 4 bases and V by 6 bases; bases with no gene match: 10. The CDR3 spans 15 residues. The table lists this clonotype with a few counts. Its antigen remains unknown. Prepared TCR beta cDNA libraries contained unique molecular identifiers. Some 500,000 cDNA molecules were obtained from roughly 1 to 10 million T cells. MiXCR was run by TCRdb on the PCR reads, yielding one entry per CDR3 protein. The data show some 370,000 distinct CDR3 sequences, approximately 38% seen once. The TCR was taken from a girl aged 5-17 years with multiple sclerosis. Material: blood. The chain combines TRBV5-1 with TRBJ2-3; the match to TRBD1 covers 8 bases. CDR3 loop: CASKSGETGADTQYF. For the CDR3, the DNA is TGCGCCAGCAAATCGGGCGAGACAGGGGCAGATACGCAGTATTTT.